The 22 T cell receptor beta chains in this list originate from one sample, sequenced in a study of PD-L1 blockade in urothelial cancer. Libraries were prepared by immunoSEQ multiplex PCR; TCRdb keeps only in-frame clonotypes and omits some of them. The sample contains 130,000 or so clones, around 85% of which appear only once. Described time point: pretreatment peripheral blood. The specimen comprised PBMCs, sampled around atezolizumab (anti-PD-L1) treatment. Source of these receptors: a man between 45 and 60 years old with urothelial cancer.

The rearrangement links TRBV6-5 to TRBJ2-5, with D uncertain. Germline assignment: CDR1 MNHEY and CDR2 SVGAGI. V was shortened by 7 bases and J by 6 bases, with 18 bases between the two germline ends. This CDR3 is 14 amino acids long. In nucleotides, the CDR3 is TGTGCCAGCACTTTCGGTAGTTCCAAGAAGACCCAGTACTTC. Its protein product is CASTFGSSKKTQYF.

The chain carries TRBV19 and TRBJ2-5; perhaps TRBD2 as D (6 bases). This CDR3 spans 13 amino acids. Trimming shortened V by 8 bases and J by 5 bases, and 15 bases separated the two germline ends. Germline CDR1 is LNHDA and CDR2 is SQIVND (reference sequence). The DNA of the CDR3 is TGTGCCAGTTCCATGGGAGGACGGGAGACCCAGTACTTC. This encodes CASSMGGRETQYF.

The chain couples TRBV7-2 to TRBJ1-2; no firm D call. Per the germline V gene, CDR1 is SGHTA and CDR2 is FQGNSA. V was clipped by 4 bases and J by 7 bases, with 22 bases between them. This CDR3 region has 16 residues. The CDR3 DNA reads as TGTGCCAGCAGCTCAAGATTCCGGGAGGGTGATCGTGGCTACACCTTC. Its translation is CASSSRFREGDRGYTF.

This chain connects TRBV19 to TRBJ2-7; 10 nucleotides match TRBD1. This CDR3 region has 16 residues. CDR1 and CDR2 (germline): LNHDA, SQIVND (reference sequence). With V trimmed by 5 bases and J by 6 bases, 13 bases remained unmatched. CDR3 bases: TGTGCCAGTAGTCCACCCGGGACAGGGGCTCGAGGCGAGCAGTACTTC. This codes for CASSPPGTGARGEQYF.

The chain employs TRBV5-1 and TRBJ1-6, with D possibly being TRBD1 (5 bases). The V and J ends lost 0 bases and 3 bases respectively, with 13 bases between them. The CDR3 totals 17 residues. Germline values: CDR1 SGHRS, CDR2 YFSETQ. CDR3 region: CASSLEVAGDYNSPLHF. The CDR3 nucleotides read TGCGCCAGCAGCTTGGAGGTTGCGGGGGACTATAATTCACCCCTCCACTTT.

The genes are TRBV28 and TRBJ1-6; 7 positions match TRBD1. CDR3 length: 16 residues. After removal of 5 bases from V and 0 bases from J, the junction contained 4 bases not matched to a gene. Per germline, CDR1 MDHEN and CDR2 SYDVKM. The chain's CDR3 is CASSKRTGSYNSPLHF. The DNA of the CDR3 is TGTGCCAGCAGTAAACGGACAGGCTCCTATAATTCACCCCTCCACTTT.

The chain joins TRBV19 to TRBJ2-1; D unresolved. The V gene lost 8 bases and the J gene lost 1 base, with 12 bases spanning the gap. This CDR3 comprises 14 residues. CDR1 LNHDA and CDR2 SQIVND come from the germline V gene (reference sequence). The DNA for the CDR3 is TGTGCCAGTCGGAGAGCCAATTCCTACAATGAGCAGTTCTTC. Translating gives CASRRANSYNEQFF.

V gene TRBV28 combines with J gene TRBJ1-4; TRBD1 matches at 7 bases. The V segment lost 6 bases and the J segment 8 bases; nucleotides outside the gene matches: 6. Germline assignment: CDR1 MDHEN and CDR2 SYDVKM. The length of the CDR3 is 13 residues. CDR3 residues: CASRTGTEEKLFF. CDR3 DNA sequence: TGTGCCAGCAGAACCGGGACAGAAGAAAAACTGTTTTTT.

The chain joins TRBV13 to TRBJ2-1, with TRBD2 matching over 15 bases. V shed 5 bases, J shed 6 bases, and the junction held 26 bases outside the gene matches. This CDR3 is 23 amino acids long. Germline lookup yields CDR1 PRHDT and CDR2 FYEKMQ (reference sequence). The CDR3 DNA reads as TGTGCCAGCAGCCCCAAGTTTGGCCAGCGAGGACTAGCGGGAGGGCTCTGGGGCAATGAGCAGTTCTTC. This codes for CASSPKFGQRGLAGGLWGNEQFF. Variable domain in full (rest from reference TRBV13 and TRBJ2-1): AAGVIQSPRHLIKEKRETATLKCYPIPRHDTVYWYQQGPGQDPQFLISFYEKMQSDKGSIPDRFSAQQFSDYHSELNMSSLELGDSALYFCASSPKFGQRGLAGGLWGNEQFFGPGTRLTVL.

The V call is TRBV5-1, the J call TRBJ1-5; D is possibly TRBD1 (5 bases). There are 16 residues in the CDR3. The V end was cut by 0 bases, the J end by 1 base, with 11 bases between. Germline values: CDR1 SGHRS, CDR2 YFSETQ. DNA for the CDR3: TGCGCCAGCAGCTTGGTACCCGGGGGGAGCAATCAGCCCCAGCATTTT. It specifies CASSLVPGGSNQPQHF.

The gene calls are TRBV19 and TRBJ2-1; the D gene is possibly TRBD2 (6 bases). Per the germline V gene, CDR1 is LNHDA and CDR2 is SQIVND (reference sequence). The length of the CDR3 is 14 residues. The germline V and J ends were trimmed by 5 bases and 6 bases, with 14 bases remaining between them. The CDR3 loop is CASSPFIGSNEQFF. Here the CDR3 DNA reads TGTGCCAGTAGTCCATTTATCGGGAGCAATGAGCAGTTCTTC.

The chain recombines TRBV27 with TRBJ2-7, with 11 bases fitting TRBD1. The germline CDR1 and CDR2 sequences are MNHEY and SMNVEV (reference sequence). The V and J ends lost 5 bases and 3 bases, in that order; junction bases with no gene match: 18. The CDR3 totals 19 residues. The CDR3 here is CASSPTPIRTGGARYEQYF. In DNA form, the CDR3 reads TGTGCCAGCAGTCCCACACCAATCCGGACAGGGGGCGCACGCTACGAGCAGTACTTC.

The CDR3 DNA sequence: TGCGCCAGCAGCCAGGCGCCGGGACAGCTCTATGGCTACACCTTC. Residues: CASSQAPGQLYGYTF. V gene TRBV4-1 combines with J gene TRBJ1-2; 7 nucleotides line up with TRBD1. V shed 3 bases, J shed 4 bases, and the junction held 8 bases outside the gene matches. The germline gives CDR1 MGHRA, CDR2 YSYEKL. The CDR3 runs to 15 residues.

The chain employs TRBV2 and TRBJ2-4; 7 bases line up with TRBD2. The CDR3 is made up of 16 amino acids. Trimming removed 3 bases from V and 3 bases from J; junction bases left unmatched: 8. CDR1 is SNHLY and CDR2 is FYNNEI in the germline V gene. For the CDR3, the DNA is TGTGCCAGCAGTGACCCGAGCCGGGGGGTCAAAAACATTCAGTACTTC. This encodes CASSDPSRGVKNIQYF.

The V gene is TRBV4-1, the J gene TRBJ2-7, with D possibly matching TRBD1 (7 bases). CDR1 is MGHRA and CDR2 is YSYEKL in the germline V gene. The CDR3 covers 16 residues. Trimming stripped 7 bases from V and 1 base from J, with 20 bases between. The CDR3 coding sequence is TGCGCCAGCAAACCCCGGAGGGACAGACCATCCTACGAGCAGTACTTC. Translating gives CASKPRRDRPSYEQYF.

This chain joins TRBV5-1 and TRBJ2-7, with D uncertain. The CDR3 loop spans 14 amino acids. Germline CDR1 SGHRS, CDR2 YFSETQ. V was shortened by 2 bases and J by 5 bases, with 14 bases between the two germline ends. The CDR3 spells CASSFSSSVDEQYF. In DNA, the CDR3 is TGCGCCAGCAGCTTCAGTAGCTCAGTGGACGAGCAGTACTTC.

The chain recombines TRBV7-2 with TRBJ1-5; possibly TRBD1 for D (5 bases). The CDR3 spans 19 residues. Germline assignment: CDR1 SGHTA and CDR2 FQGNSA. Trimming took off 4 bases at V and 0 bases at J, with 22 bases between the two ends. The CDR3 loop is CASSSPPGLLPYSNQPQHF. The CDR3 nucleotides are TGTGCCAGCAGCTCACCCCCAGGGCTACTCCCCTATAGCAATCAGCCCCAGCATTTT.

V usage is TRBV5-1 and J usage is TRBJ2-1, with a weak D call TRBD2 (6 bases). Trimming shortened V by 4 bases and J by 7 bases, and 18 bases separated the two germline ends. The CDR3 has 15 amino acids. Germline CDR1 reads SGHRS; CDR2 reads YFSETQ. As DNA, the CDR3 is TGCGCCAGCAGCACCGGGGGAAAAAATCTGAATGAGCAGTTCTTC. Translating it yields CASSTGGKNLNEQFF.

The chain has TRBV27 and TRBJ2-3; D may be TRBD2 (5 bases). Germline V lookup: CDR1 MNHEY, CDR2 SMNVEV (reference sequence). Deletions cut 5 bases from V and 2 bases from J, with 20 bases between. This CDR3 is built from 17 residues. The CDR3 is CASSPRRFGISTDTQYF. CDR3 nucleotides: TGTGCCAGCAGTCCCCGCCGCTTCGGGATATCCACAGATACGCAGTATTTT.

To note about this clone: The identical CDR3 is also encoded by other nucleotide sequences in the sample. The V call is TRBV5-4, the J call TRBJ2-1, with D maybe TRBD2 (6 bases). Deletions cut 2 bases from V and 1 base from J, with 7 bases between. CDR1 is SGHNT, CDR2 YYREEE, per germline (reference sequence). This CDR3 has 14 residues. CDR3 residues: CASSLGTSYNEQFF. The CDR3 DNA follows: TGTGCCAGCAGCTTAGGGACTTCCTACAATGAGCAGTTCTTC.

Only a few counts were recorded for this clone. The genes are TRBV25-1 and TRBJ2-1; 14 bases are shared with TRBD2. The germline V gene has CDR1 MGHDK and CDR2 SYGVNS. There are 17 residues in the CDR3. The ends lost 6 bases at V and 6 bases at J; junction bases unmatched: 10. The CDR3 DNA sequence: TGTGCCAGCAGCCCAACCCCGGGACTAGCGGGAGTCAATGAGCAGTTCTTC. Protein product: CASSPTPGLAGVNEQFF.

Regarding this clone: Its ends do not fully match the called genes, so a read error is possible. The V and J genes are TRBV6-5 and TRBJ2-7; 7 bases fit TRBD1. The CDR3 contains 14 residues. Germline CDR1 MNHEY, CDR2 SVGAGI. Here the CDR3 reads CASSPSTGLYAQYF. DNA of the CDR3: TGTGCCAGCAGCCCCTCGACAGGGCTCTACGCGCAGTACTTC.